This T cell receptor beta chain was identified in a study of T cells in Graves' hyperthyroidism and ophthalmopathy. Points from the study as a whole: Using 13 V-J features, a model discriminated ophthalmopathy from stable hyperthyroidism. For ophthalmopathy, model prediction preceded onset by a median roughly 6.3 months.

The authors took PBMCs from 8.5 to 10 ml fresh peripheral blood. Amplification of TCR beta CDR3 regions was performed using RNA transcripts as template. A first-round RT-PCR of the TCR CDR3 used the HTBI primer set. MiXCR, run by TCRdb on the multiplex PCR reads, gives a single entry per CDR3 protein. The sample yields 500,000 to 750,000 distinct CDR3 sequences, approximately 15% seen once. Unmatched junction bases numbered 13, after V lost 2 bases and J lost 6 bases. The CDR3 length is 17 residues. Looked up from germline, CDR1 is SGDLS and CDR2 is YYNGEE. The sample holds many counts of this clonotype. Its antigen is undetermined.

The sequenced sample was blood. This receptor was obtained from a woman between 18 and 30 years old with Graves' ophthalmopathy. The chain recombines TRBV9 with TRBJ1-1; 10 nucleotides match TRBD1. The CDR3 DNA follows: TGTGCCAGCAGCGTCGTAGAGGGATTTGGACAGGGGGCTGAAGCTTTCTTT. Its translation: CASSVVEGFGQGAEAFF.